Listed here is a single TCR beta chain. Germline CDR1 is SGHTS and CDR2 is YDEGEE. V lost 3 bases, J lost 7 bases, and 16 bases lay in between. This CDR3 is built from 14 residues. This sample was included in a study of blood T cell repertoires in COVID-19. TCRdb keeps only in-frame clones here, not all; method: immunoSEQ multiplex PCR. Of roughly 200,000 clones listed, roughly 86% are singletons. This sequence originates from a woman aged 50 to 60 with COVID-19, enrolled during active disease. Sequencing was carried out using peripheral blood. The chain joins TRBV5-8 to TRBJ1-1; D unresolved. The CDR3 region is CASSYRGSRNEAFF. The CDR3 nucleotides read TGTGCCAGCAGCTACCGCGGGTCTAGGAATGAAGCTTTCTTT.